This T cell receptor (beta chain) was sequenced in a study of blood T cell repertoires in COVID-19. Overall study: Sites in the United States, Italy and Spain provided acute and convalescent COVID-19 samples. The cDNA or gDNA used as material had been derived from T cells, B-cell-depleted T cells, or PBMCs.

Authors' processing steps: Estimates of nucleated cell counts were drawn from the amplification of reference gene primers. Repertoires were generated with immunoSEQ multiplex PCR, while TCRdb's copy carries only in-frame clones and drops some. The V and J calls and clone size come from that table; D and trimming were worked out from the DNA. The sample carries roughly 220,000 clones, about three quarters recorded once. This CDR3 region has 17 residues. V was clipped by 4 bases and J by 0 bases, with 16 bases between them. Per germline, CDR1 MDHEN and CDR2 SYDVKM. The source is a woman aged 70 to 79 with acute or convalescent COVID-19. The chain combines TRBV28 with TRBJ2-4; perhaps TRBD2 as D (6 bases). Source material: peripheral blood. The CDR3 reads CASSSYIADLAKNIQYF. CDR3 in DNA: TGTGCCAGCAGTTCATATATAGCGGACCTAGCCAAAAACATTCAGTACTTC.